These T cell receptor beta chains were read from a single sample in a study of blood T cell repertoires in COVID-19. Libraries were prepared by immunoSEQ multiplex PCR; TCRdb keeps only in-frame clonotypes and omits some of them. The table lists 250,000 to 350,000 clones, approximately 84% of them singletons, with around 1.6% in the top ten. The sequenced material came from peripheral blood. The receptors shown here come from a human donor with COVID-19, enrolled during active disease. The donor label of this sample is uncertain. The CDR3 runs from the conserved cysteine through the conserved F or W. A D gene is named only where the DNA matches it firmly. Rows may omit the clone size; those that give it use once, few, many or a size class.

>TRBJ1-2|13|.|TRBV12-3/TRBV12-4|TRBD1
TGTGCCAGCAGTACGGACAGGGGGCGAGGCTACACCTTC
CASSTDRGRGYTF
>TRBJ2-7|15|many|TRBV28|.
TGTGCCAGCAGTCAACCCGGAGGGCCGTCCTACGAGCAGTACTTC
CASSQPGGPSYEQYF
>TRBJ2-1|15|once|TRBV28|.
TGTGCCAGCAGCCCTAGCCGCCCGATCTACAATGAGCAGTTCTTC
CASSPSRPIYNEQFF
>TRBJ1-5|13|few|TRBV19|.
TGTGCCAGTGCTCGCAGGGGCAATCAGCCCCAGCATTTT
CASARRGNQPQHF
>TRBJ2-1|14|.|TRBV14|.
TGTGCCAGCAGCCAAGTTTCGCAGGACAATGAGCAGTTCTTC
CASSQVSQDNEQFF
>TRBJ2-7|16|.|TRBV11-2|.
TGTGCCAGCACCGTCGGGGGAGTAAGGGGCTCCTACGAGCAGTACTTC
CASTVGGVRGSYEQYF
>TRBJ1-1|13|.|TRBV30|.
TGTGCCTGGGGTCATGGCGCGGACACTGAAGCTTTCTTT
CAWGHGADTEAFF
>TRBJ2-3|14|.|TRBV7-2|TRBD2
TGTGCCAGGGGGGGACTAGCGGTCACAGATACGCAGTATTTT
CARGGLAVTDTQYF
>TRBJ1-3|14|.|TRBV3-1/TRBV3-2|TRBD1
TGTGCCAGCAGCGATTGGACAGGGACGGACACCATATATTTT
CASSDWTGTDTIYF
>TRBJ2-3|15|.|TRBV7-2|TRBD2
TGTGCCAGCAGCTTAGAAGCGGGAGATACAGATACGCAGTATTTT
CASSLEAGDTDTQYF
>TRBJ2-7|13|few|TRBV5-1|.
TGCGCCAGCAGCTTGGCTAGCTCCCACGAGCAGTACTTC
CASSLASSHEQYF
>TRBJ2-7|14|.|TRBV2|.
TGTGCCAGCAAAGGGGGGGGGCCCTCCTACGAGCAGTACTTC
CASKGGGPSYEQYF
>TRBJ1-2|13|.|TRBV4-3|.
TGCGCCAGCAGCCATCCTGGGGGCGATGGCTACACCTTC
CASSHPGGDGYTF
>TRBJ2-3|17|.|TRBV7-3|TRBD2
TGTGCCAGCAGCTTAGTCGCTAGCGGGAGCGGCACAGATACGCAGTATTTT
CASSLVASGSGTDTQYF
>TRBJ2-7|13|few|TRBV19|TRBD1
TGTGCCACCTCGACAGGGGGAAGGGGCGAGCAGTACTTC
CATSTGGRGEQYF
>TRBJ2-3|15|once|TRBV24-1|.
TGTGCCACCAGTTCAGGGCTTATGCCCACAGATACGCAGTATTTT
CATSSGLMPTDTQYF
>TRBJ2-5|17|.|TRBV11-2|TRBD2
TGTGCCAGCAGCTTCTCACCTAGCGGAAGCTTATTAGAGACCCAGTACTTC
CASSFSPSGSLLETQYF
>TRBJ2-5|14|.|TRBV7-2|.
TGTGCCAGCAGGGTGAGACAGGCCCAAGAGACCCAGTACTTC
CASRVRQAQETQYF
>TRBJ1-1|13|.|TRBV19|.
TGTGCCAGTAGTATGAGAATGGGGCCTGAAGCTTTCTTT
CASSMRMGPEAFF
>TRBJ2-7|14|.|TRBV7-3|.
TGTGCCAGCAGCTTTTCACCAGACTCCTACGAGCAGTACTTC
CASSFSPDSYEQYF
>TRBJ2-7|15|.|TRBV18|TRBD1
TGTGCCAGCTCACCACTAGGGACAGGGGTGGACGAGCAGTACTTC
CASSPLGTGVDEQYF
>TRBJ1-2|13|.|TRBV5-1|.
TGCGCCAGCAGCCCAGGGGAGAGGTATGGCTACACCTTC
CASSPGERYGYTF
>TRBJ2-7|15|.|TRBV9|.
TGTGCCAGCAGCGTAGATAGTAGCTCCCTTTACGAGCAGTACTTC
CASSVDSSSLYEQYF
>TRBJ2-7|13|few|TRBV5-1|.
TGCGCCAGCAGCTTGGACCCTACGGGCGAGCAGTACTTC
CASSLDPTGEQYF
>TRBJ1-2|15|.|TRBV28|.
TGTGCCAGCACCCATACGGACAGAGATAACTATGGCTACACCTTC
CASTHTDRDNYGYTF
>TRBJ1-2|15|.|TRBV7-2|.
TGTGCCAGCAGCTTAGCGCGCAGGGCCATGGGAGGCTACACCTTC
CASSLARRAMGGYTF
>TRBJ1-2|14|.|TRBV30|.
TGTGCCTGGAGTGTACCTACGGTCTCAGGAGGCTACACCTTC
CAWSVPTVSGGYTF
>TRBJ2-7|15|.|TRBV5-1|TRBD2
TGCGCCAGCAGCTTGGTAGGGACTACCCCTCGCGAGCAGTACTTC
CASSLVGTTPREQYF
>TRBJ2-7|14|.|TRBV19|TRBD1
TGTGCCAGTAGTATACAACAGGGGGCCTACGAGCAGTACTTC
CASSIQQGAYEQYF
>TRBJ2-7|13|.|TRBV7-2|TRBD1
TGTGCCAGCAGCTTGTTACAGGGGGGCGAGCAGTACTTC
CASSLLQGGEQYF
>TRBJ2-3|15|few|TRBV10-2|.
TGCGCCAGCAGTGAATTACCACCAGGAACAGATACGCAGTATTTT
CASSELPPGTDTQYF
>TRBJ2-1|16|.|TRBV28|TRBD1
TGTGCCAGCCGCCCCCCGGAGAGGGGGCTTTACAATGAGCAGTTCTTC
CASRPPERGLYNEQFF
>TRBJ2-5|12|.|TRBV6-5|.
TGTGCCAGCAGTCCCCCTGGGGGCTCTCTGTACTTC
CASSPPGGSLYF
>TRBJ2-5|15|once|TRBV6-2/TRBV6-3|TRBD1
TGTGCCAGCAGCAAATCGGGACAGGGGGTAAAGACCCAGTACTTC
CASSKSGQGVKTQYF
>TRBJ2-1|12|.|TRBV20-1|.
TGCAGTGCTAGTGCAGTATACAATGAGCAGTTCTTC
CSASAVYNEQFF
>TRBJ2-1|15|.|TRBV7-3|.
TGTGCCAGCAGCTTAATGCCCACTAGCAGCGATGAGCAGTTCTTC
CASSLMPTSSDEQFF
>TRBJ1-3|13|few|TRBV19|.
TGTGCCAGTAGTGCAGGGACTGGAAACACCATATATTTT
CASSAGTGNTIYF
>TRBJ2-5|17|.|TRBV5-6|TRBD1
TGTGCCAGCAGCTATACCGGACAGGGGGAACTCCAAGAGACCCAGTACTTC
CASSYTGQGELQETQYF
>TRBJ2-2|14|.|TRBV9|.
TGTGCCAGCAGCGTCGCGACAGTTCCGGGGGAGCTGTTTTTT
CASSVATVPGELFF
>TRBJ2-1|16|.|TRBV19|.
TGTGCCAGTAGTATTTCGGGAGCTATCGGTAGGAATGAGCAGTTCTTC
CASSISGAIGRNEQFF
>TRBJ2-5|15|.|TRBV30|.
TGTGCCTGGAGGGATGCGTTAGCGGTCCAAGAGACCCAGTACTTC
CAWRDALAVQETQYF
>TRBJ1-1|13|.|TRBV6-5|.
TGTGCCAGCCTTCGGGAGGGGAACACTGAAGCTTTCTTT
CASLREGNTEAFF
>TRBJ1-2|12|.|TRBV3-1/TRBV3-2|.
TGTGCCAGCAGCCAAGGGGACATCGGCTACACCTTC
CASSQGDIGYTF
>TRBJ2-2|17|.|TRBV6-2/TRBV6-3|TRBD2
TGTGCCAGCAGTACCGGGACTAGCGGACCGAACACCGGGGAGCTGTTTTTT
CASSTGTSGPNTGELFF
>TRBJ1-3|14|.|TRBV3-1/TRBV3-2|.
TGTGCCAGCAGCCAATCGGAGTCTGGAAACACCATATATTTT
CASSQSESGNTIYF
>TRBJ2-1|13|once|TRBV6-5|TRBD1
TGTGCCAGAAAAGGCAGGGGGCTGGATGAGCAGTTCTTC
CARKGRGLDEQFF
>TRBJ2-6|17|.|TRBV5-8|TRBD2
TGTGCCAGCAGCTTCCAGCGGGACCTCTCTGGGGCCAACGTCCTGACTTTC
CASSFQRDLSGANVLTF
>TRBJ1-5|14|.|TRBV2|TRBD1
TGTGCCAGCAGCGTGGACAGGGACATTCAGCCCCAGCATTTT
CASSVDRDIQPQHF
>TRBJ2-1|15|.|TRBV11-2|TRBD1
TGTGCCAGCAGCTTAGAACAGGGGTGGTACAATGAGCAGTTCTTC
CASSLEQGWYNEQFF
>TRBJ2-1|16|.|TRBV10-3|TRBD2
TGTGCCATCAGGCCCTATACTAGCGGAGATAACAATGAGCAGTTCTTC
CAIRPYTSGDNNEQFF
>TRBJ2-5|13|few|TRBV5-6|.
TGTGCCGCAGGATGGCTAGCGAAAGAGACCCAGTACTTC
CAAGWLAKETQYF
>TRBJ2-1|14|.|TRBV7-2|.
TGTGCCAGCAGCTTACAACTAGCTTACAATGAGCAGTTCTTC
CASSLQLAYNEQFF
>TRBJ2-7|15|.|TRBV30|.
TGTGCCTGGAGTGTATTTACGGCAGGCCCCTACGAGCAGTACTTC
CAWSVFTAGPYEQYF
>TRBJ2-1|13|once|TRBV19|TRBD2
TGTGCCAGTACTAGCGGGAGGCTCAATGAGCAGTTCTTC
CASTSGRLNEQFF
>TRBJ2-1|15|.|TRBV7-3|TRBD2
TGTGCCAGCAGCCTGGGACTAGCGGGAGCTGCTGAGCAGTTCTTC
CASSLGLAGAAEQFF